Listed below are T cell receptor beta chains from one sample, sequenced in a study of control samples from healthy donors and cancer patients. This table comes from immunoSEQ multiplex PCR, and its TCRdb copy is limited to in-frame clones, with some not included. The table records about 140,000 clones, 70% to 90% of them present only once. The specimen was blood. These receptors all stem from a woman between 25 and 40 years old in good health. Both conserved end residues are part of each CDR3. The D gene is left open where the match is weak. The listing skips clone size in some rows; elsewhere it reads once, few, many or a size class.

j_call v_call clone_size d_call cdr3_nt cdr3_aa
TRBJ1-5 TRBV10-3 NA NA TGTGCCACCAGCGCCGACCACAATCAGCCCCAGCATTTT CATSADHNQPQHF
TRBJ2-7 TRBV7-2 NA TRBD1 TGTGCCAGCAGCTTAGTCTTATTAGGGACAGGGAGTCCCTACGAGCAGTACTTC CASSLVLLGTGSPYEQYF
TRBJ2-7 TRBV5-6 NA NA TGTGCCAGCAGCTTGGTATCGGCAGGGTACCGGGAGCAGTACTTC CASSLVSAGYREQYF
TRBJ1-2 TRBV2 NA NA TGTGCCAGCAGCCGAAGCGGGGGTGATACCTATGGCTACACCTTC CASSRSGGDTYGYTF
TRBJ1-1 TRBV28 NA NA TGTGCCAGCAGTTTACGAGCCGATGAAGCTTTCTTT CASSLRADEAFF
TRBJ2-1 TRBV9 NA NA TGTGCCAGCAGCGTAGATTCCGGGGGCTACAATGAGCAGTTCTTC CASSVDSGGYNEQFF
TRBJ2-2 TRBV6-5 NA NA TGTGCCAGCAGCCCAACAGGGATGGTCACCGGGGAGCTGTTTTTT CASSPTGMVTGELFF
TRBJ1-4 TRBV19 NA TRBD1 TGTGCCAGTAGTACTTCCGGGACAGGGTACGAAAAACTGTTTTTT CASSTSGTGYEKLFF
TRBJ2-5 TRBV7-9 NA NA TGTGCCAGCAGCTTATCAAGGGGAGGAGAGACCCAGTACTTC CASSLSRGGETQYF
TRBJ2-4 TRBV6-6 NA TRBD2 TGTGCCAGCAGTCGTCTAGCGGGAGGCTCCTTAGCCAAAAACATTCAGTACTTC CASSRLAGGSLAKNIQYF
TRBJ1-2 TRBV10-3 NA TRBD1 TGTGCCATCAGTGAGGGGACAGGGGCTGTCTATGGCTACACCTTC CAISEGTGAVYGYTF
TRBJ2-1 TRBV19 NA NA TGTGCCAGTAGTACTATCGTCGATGAGCAGTTCTTC CASSTIVDEQFF
TRBJ1-2 TRBV15 NA TRBD1 TGTGCCACCAGCACGTCCCGGGACAGGGTTCGGGATGGCTACACCTTC CATSTSRDRVRDGYTF
TRBJ2-1 TRBV5-1 NA TRBD1 TGCGCCAGCAGTTCGGGACAGGGTCCCTACAATGAGCAGTTCTTC CASSSGQGPYNEQFF
TRBJ2-1 TRBV10-3 NA TRBD2 TGTGCCATCAGGGATTCGGGACTAGCGGCCAATGAGCAGTTCTTC CAIRDSGLAANEQFF
TRBJ2-1 TRBV29-1 NA NA TGCAGCGTTGAGAGCAATGAGCAGTTCTTC CSVESNEQFF
TRBJ2-7 TRBV30 NA NA TGTGCCTGGGACGGGGTCTACGAGCAGTACTTC CAWDGVYEQYF
TRBJ2-3 TRBV29-1 NA NA TGCAGCGTACTAAGAGGAGATACGCAGTATTTT CSVLRGDTQYF
TRBJ1-5 TRBV6-1 once NA TGTGCCAGCAGTGAGTTCCCGAGGGGCAATCAGCCCCAGCATTTT CASSEFPRGNQPQHF
TRBJ1-4 TRBV15 NA NA TGTGCCACCAGCAGAGATGAGTCCGGCGACTATAATGAAAAACTGTTTTTT CATSRDESGDYNEKLFF
TRBJ2-7 TRBV11-3 NA NA TGTGCCAGCAGCTTAGATGGTTGGCCTTGCGGGGGGACAGGGTTACACGAGCAGTACTTC CASSLDGWPCGGTGLHEQYF
TRBJ2-7 TRBV3-1/TRBV3-2 NA TRBD2 TGTGCCAGCAGCCAAGATAGGCGGACTAGCGGCGAGCAGTACTTC CASSQDRRTSGEQYF
TRBJ2-1 TRBV5-1 NA TRBD2 TGCGCCAGCAGCCTCGGACTAGCGGGAGGGGAGCAGTTCTTC CASSLGLAGGEQFF
TRBJ2-3 TRBV9 NA NA TGTGCCAGCAGCGCCGGAACGACAGATACGCAGTATTTT CASSAGTTDTQYF
TRBJ1-1 TRBV6-1 NA NA TGTGCCAGCAGTGAAATGCAGAAGAACACTGAAGCTTTCTTT CASSEMQKNTEAFF